One sample yielded the 28 T cell receptor beta chains listed below, sequenced in a study of pediatric ulcerative colitis. Sequencing used immunoSEQ multiplex PCR; TCRdb keeps in-frame clones, though not all of them. The sample has around 61,000 clones, 86% seen once. Input material: blood. The receptor source for this set is a boy aged 5-17 years with severe ulcerative colitis.

This chain uses TRBV19 with TRBJ2-1; TRBD1 agrees at 8 bases. CDR3 length: 14 residues. Germline values: CDR1 LNHDA, CDR2 SQIVND (reference sequence). J lost 8 bases, V lost 5 bases, and 8 bases had no gene match. CDR3 bases: TGTGCCAGTAGTTCCGGACAGACAGGGGATGAGCAGTTCTTC. Translating it yields CASSSGQTGDEQFF.

The chain has TRBV9 and TRBJ1-2; TRBD1 is a possible D gene (5 bases). This CDR3 has 16 residues. V was pared by 4 bases and J by 4 bases, with 20 bases between. The V gene's germline CDR1 is SGDLS and CDR2 YYNGEE. The DNA of the CDR3 is TGTGCCAGCAGCCCCCCGCTCGAGGGGTATGGCTATGGCTACACCTTC. It is translated as CASSPPLEGYGYGYTF.

The J gene is TRBJ2-7, the V gene TRBV10-3; 7 bases are shared with TRBD1. CDR1 is ENHRY and CDR2 is SYGVKD in the germline V gene. CDR3 length: 14 residues. The ends lost 3 bases at V and 4 bases at J; junction bases unmatched: 6. CDR3 bases: TGTGCCATCAGTGAAGGGACAGTCTCTTACGAGCAGTACTTC. Translating it yields CAISEGTVSYEQYF.

This chain links TRBV7-9 with TRBJ2-3; 13 nucleotides align to TRBD2. The CDR3 runs to 19 residues. Trimming cost V 5 bases and J 3 bases; bases outside gene matches: 14. Germline CDR1 and CDR2: SEHNR and FQNEAQ (reference sequence). CDR3 sequence: CASSPWTSGSRESTDTQYF. The CDR3 DNA sequence: TGTGCCAGCAGCCCGTGGACTAGCGGGAGCCGGGAGTCAACAGATACGCAGTATTTT.

This chain uses TRBV19 with TRBJ1-5; D is unclear. Germline loops: CDR1 LNHDA, CDR2 SQIVND (reference sequence). V gave up 6 bases and J gave up 0 bases, with 12 bases separating them. This CDR3 has 15 amino acids. The CDR3 loop is CASRTTDYSNQPQHF. The CDR3 DNA reads TGTGCCAGTAGGACGACCGATTATAGCAATCAGCCCCAGCATTTT.

V and J are TRBV7-9 and TRBJ2-7, with a possible D match to TRBD1 (6 bases). CDR1 is SEHNR and CDR2 is FQNEAQ in the germline V gene (reference sequence). The CDR3 is 16 amino acids. V lost 1 base and J 1 base, leaving 14 bases between the germline ends. The CDR3 reads CASSLEEGRGSYEQYF. As DNA, the CDR3 is TGTGCCAGCAGCTTAGAAGAGGGCAGGGGATCCTACGAGCAGTACTTC.

The chain has TRBV13 and TRBJ2-2, with D tentatively TRBD1 (6 bases). Trimming removed 0 bases at V and 5 bases at J, with 7 bases between. This CDR3 contains 14 residues. Germline CDR1 reads PRHDT; CDR2 reads FYEKMQ (reference sequence). The CDR3: CASSLGTGTGELFF. The CDR3 DNA reads as TGTGCCAGCAGCTTAGGGACAGGTACCGGGGAGCTGTTTTTT. The full variable domain, with the rest looked up from reference TRBV13 and TRBJ2-2, is AAGVIQSPRHLIKEKRETATLKCYPIPRHDTVYWYQQGPGQDPQFLISFYEKMQSDKGSIPDRFSAQQFSDYHSELNMSSLELGDSALYFCASSLGTGTGELFFGEGSRLTVL.

J is TRBJ2-3 and V is TRBV11-3; D gene unclear. This CDR3 contains 13 residues. Per the germline V gene, CDR1 is SGHNT and CDR2 is YENEEA. The V gene lost 2 bases and the J gene lost 3 bases, with 6 bases spanning the gap. The CDR3, as DNA: TGTGCCAGCAGCTTATTGAGTACAGATACGCAGTATTTT. It codes for CASSLLSTDTQYF.

The chain is built from TRBV30 and TRBJ2-5; the match to TRBD1 covers 7 bases. V shed 2 bases and J 3 bases; nucleotides not matched to a gene: 6. CDR1 and CDR2 (germline): GTSNPN, SVGIG (reference sequence). CDR3 length equals 14 residues. CDR3 sequence reads: CAWSYAGTEETQYF. CDR3 nucleotides: TGTGCCTGGAGTTATGCCGGGACAGAAGAGACCCAGTACTTC.

The genes are TRBV5-4 and TRBJ2-4, with D possibly matching TRBD1 (6 bases). The V gene's germline CDR1 is SGHNT and CDR2 YYREEE (reference sequence). This CDR3 comprises 16 residues. V shed 0 bases and J shed 6 bases, with 16 bases lying between them. The CDR3 is CASSLAAGAVGNIQYF. In nucleotides, the CDR3 is TGTGCCAGCAGCTTGGCGGCAGGGGCGGTCGGAAACATTCAGTACTTC.

This chain links TRBV6-5 with TRBJ2-1, with D unclear. The CDR3 loop spans 15 amino acids. Trimming took off 2 bases at V and 2 bases at J, with 10 bases between the two ends. Germline V gene sequence: CDR1 MNHEY, CDR2 SVGAGI. This chain's CDR3 is CASSYTSPPYNEQFF. The CDR3 region has the DNA TGTGCCAGCAGTTACACGAGTCCCCCCTACAATGAGCAGTTCTTC.

On this clone: An end of the junction does not agree with germline; a read error may underlie this. The chain carries TRBV7-7 and TRBJ2-5; TRBD1 is a possible D gene (7 bases). The length of the CDR3 is 14 residues. Germline CDR1 is SSHAT and CDR2 is FNYEAQ (reference sequence). The chain's CDR3 is CASSPLTGRETQYF. DNA for the CDR3: TGTGCTAGCAGCCCGTTGACAGGGAGGGAGACCCAGTACTTC.

This sequence joins TRBV25-1 and TRBJ2-1; 11 nucleotides align to TRBD1. Germline CDR1 is MGHDK and CDR2 is SYGVNS. CDR3 length equals 16 residues. Losses at the gene ends were 7 bases for V and 6 bases for J; bases not matched to a gene: 11. The CDR3 sequence: CASIKGGTGGINEQFF. CDR3 sequence (DNA): TGTGCCAGCATTAAGGGTGGGACAGGGGGGATCAATGAGCAGTTCTTC.

The chain is built from TRBV13 and TRBJ2-1; possibly TRBD1 for D (5 bases). V lost 1 base, J lost 3 bases, and 25 bases lay in between. Germline values: CDR1 PRHDT, CDR2 FYEKMQ (reference sequence). The CDR3 covers 20 residues. DNA for the CDR3: TGTGCCAGCAGCTTAGTAGTCGACGCGACAGCGAGTATCCACTACAATGAGCAGTTCTTC. Translated, it gives CASSLVVDATASIHYNEQFF.

This sequence joins TRBV6-5 and TRBJ2-2; possible D gene TRBD2, 6 bases. The germline CDR1 and CDR2 sequences are MNHEY and SVGAGI. The CDR3 has 14 residues. Trimming removed 10 bases at V and 1 base at J, with 13 bases between. The CDR3 region is CATMRGLNTGELFF. For the CDR3, the DNA is TGTGCCACCATGCGGGGTTTGAACACCGGGGAGCTGTTTTTT.

CDR3 nucleotide sequence: TGCGCCAGCAGCTTAGGGGACGGCGGGACCCGCCTGGATACGCAGTATTTT. Protein: CASSLGDGGTRLDTQYF. The chain recombines TRBV5-1 with TRBJ2-3; a weak D match, TRBD2 (6 bases). Trimming pared 2 bases from V and 6 bases from J, leaving 22 bases between. The length of the CDR3 is 17 residues. CDR1 and CDR2 from the germline V gene are SGHRS and YFSETQ.

This clone was seen only a few times. This sequence joins TRBV2 and TRBJ1-1, with 7 bases that match TRBD1. The CDR3 has 15 amino acids. Per the germline V gene, CDR1 is SNHLY and CDR2 is FYNNEI. The ends lost 5 bases at V and 10 bases at J; junction bases unmatched: 16. CDR3 sequence reads: CASSLPSGQLVRAFF. CDR3 DNA sequence: TGTGCCAGCAGTCTTCCTTCGGGACAGTTAGTTAGAGCTTTCTTT.

The sample holds a few counts of this clone. The chain employs TRBV13 and TRBJ1-3, with D perhaps matching TRBD1 (6 bases). Trimming cost V 5 bases and J 0 bases, with 14 bases left between them. The CDR3 extends over 16 amino acids. CDR1 is PRHDT, CDR2 FYEKMQ, per germline (reference sequence). The CDR3 protein is CASSAGQLYSGNTIYF. The CDR3 coding sequence is TGTGCCAGCAGCGCCGGACAGCTATACTCTGGAAACACCATATATTTT.

In this sample, this clone turned up a few times. The chain couples TRBV30 to TRBJ1-2; no firm D call. CDR1 and CDR2 from the germline V gene are GTSNPN and SVGIG (reference sequence). Trimming shortened V by 8 bases and J by 1 base, and 14 bases separated the two germline ends. This CDR3 contains 13 residues. CDR3 nucleotide sequence: TGTGCCCAAGAAATGGCCGATAACTATGGCTACACCTTC. It codes for CAQEMADNYGYTF.

The chain employs TRBV11-2 and TRBJ1-5, with D tentatively TRBD1 (6 bases). Trimming removed 0 bases at V and 6 bases at J, with 12 bases between. The CDR3 contains 15 residues. In germline, CDR1 is SGHAT, CDR2 FQNNGV. DNA of the CDR3: TGTGCCAGCAGCTTAGAGGGTATAGGGGGTCAGCCCCAGCATTTT. This translates into CASSLEGIGGQPQHF.

The chain combines TRBV5-1 with TRBJ1-3; D might be TRBD1 (6 bases). CDR1 SGHRS and CDR2 YFSETQ come from the germline V gene. Trimming shortened V by 5 bases and J by 3 bases, and 9 bases separated the two germline ends. The CDR3 loop spans 13 amino acids. In DNA, the CDR3 is TGCGCCAGCAGACAGGGCGGTGGAAACACCATATATTTT. Translating it yields CASRQGGGNTIYF.

This clone came up once. The CDR3 sequence is CASSHGDRAWGTEAFF. CDR3 bases: TGTGCCAGCAGCCACGGGGACAGGGCCTGGGGCACTGAAGCTTTCTTT. The gene calls are TRBV11-1 and TRBJ1-1, with 9 positions matching TRBD1. After removal of 5 bases from V and 4 bases from J, the junction contained 11 bases not matched to a gene. Germline V gives CDR1 SGHAT, CDR2 FQDESV (reference sequence). The CDR3 covers 16 residues.

This sequence joins TRBV11-2 and TRBJ2-1; 10 bases map to TRBD2. Trimming took 1 base from V and 5 from J; bases not matched to a gene: 8. Germline V gives CDR1 SGHAT, CDR2 FQNNGV. There are 17 residues in the CDR3. CDR3 sequence reads: CASSLGLLAGADNEQFF. In DNA form, the CDR3 reads TGTGCCAGCAGCTTAGGGCTCCTAGCGGGAGCGGACAATGAGCAGTTCTTC.

The V call is TRBV6-5, the J call TRBJ1-4; TRBD1 agrees at 7 bases. This CDR3 comprises 15 residues. Germline values: CDR1 MNHEY, CDR2 SVGAGI. V lost 4 bases, J lost 8 bases, and 10 bases stayed unmatched. The CDR3 bases are TGTGCCAGCAGTTTAGGGACAGCCCAAGGGGAAAAACTGTTTTTT. It is translated as CASSLGTAQGEKLFF.

This rearrangement joins TRBV19 to TRBJ2-7, with TRBD1 matching over 9 bases. The CDR3 loop spans 14 amino acids. Germline CDR1 reads LNHDA; CDR2 reads SQIVND (reference sequence). The V and J ends lost 4 bases and 6 bases, in that order; junction bases with no gene match: 7. The CDR3 DNA sequence: TGTGCCAGTAGTAACACAGGGGGCGACTCCGAGCAGTACTTC. Residues: CASSNTGGDSEQYF.

CDR3 DNA sequence: TGTGCCAGCAGTTTATCAGGGGGCAATGAGCAGTTCTTC. Its translation is CASSLSGGNEQFF. This sequence joins TRBV27 and TRBJ2-1; possibly TRBD1 for D (6 bases). CDR3 size: 13 residues. The V and J ends lost 0 bases and 6 bases respectively, with 6 bases between them. Germline V gene data show CDR1 as MNHEY and CDR2 as SMNVEV (reference sequence).

The chain carries TRBV7-9 and TRBJ2-2; a possible D gene is TRBD2 (5 bases). The CDR3 is 13 amino acids. From germline, CDR1 is SEHNR and CDR2 FQNEAQ (reference sequence). Trimming took off 5 bases at V and 5 bases at J, with 9 bases between the two ends. The CDR3 loop reads CASSPRGTGELFF. CDR3 nucleotides: TGTGCCAGCAGCCCCCGGGGAACCGGGGAGCTGTTTTTT.

The count of this clone is one. The chain uses TRBV11-2 and TRBJ1-1, with 7 positions matching TRBD1. Trimming removed 1 base from V and 3 bases from J; junction bases left unmatched: 8. Looked up from germline, CDR1 is SGHAT and CDR2 is FQNNGV. This CDR3 has 16 residues. The CDR3 region is CASSLGRATGYTEAFF. The CDR3 DNA reads as TGTGCCAGCAGCTTAGGACGTGCGACAGGGTACACTGAAGCTTTCTTT.